The clone carrying this T cell receptor beta chain was picked up many times. Germline V CDR1 and CDR2: SGHNT, YENEEA. Unmatched junction bases numbered 13, after V lost 1 base and J lost 0 bases. The CDR3 consists of 20 residues. This specimen comes from a study of T cells in Graves' hyperthyroidism and ophthalmopathy. Template material for amplifying TCR beta CDR3 regions consisted of RNA transcripts. The HTBI primer set drove a first-round RT-PCR of the TCR CDR3. TCRdb re-called the multiplex PCR reads through MiXCR, storing one row per CDR3 protein. The sample contains hundreds of thousands of distinct CDR3 sequences, roughly an eighth of which appear only once.

The V and J genes are TRBV11-3 and TRBJ2-1; 9 bases agree with TRBD1. This clonotype was obtained from a man aged 50 or older with Graves' ophthalmopathy. The source material was blood. Here the CDR3 DNA reads TGTGCCAGCAGCTTAGGAGGGCACACAGGGGGCGATGGCTCCTACAATGAGCAGTTCTTC. Its translation: CASSLGGHTGGDGSYNEQFF.